The T cell receptor beta chain under discussion was sequenced for a study of blood T cell repertoires in COVID-19. Study background: COVID-19 samples from acute and convalescent phases originated in the United States, Italy and Spain. The analysed material was cDNA or gDNA that came from T cells, B-cell-depleted T cells, or PBMCs.

CDR1 LGHDT and CDR2 YNNKEL come from the germline V gene (reference sequence). The CDR3 contains 14 residues. V was pared by 1 base and J by 8 bases, with 7 bases of the junction left unmatched. In the original workflow: Amplification of reference gene primers provided the estimated nucleated cell counts. Data came from immunoSEQ multiplex PCR; TCRdb stores just in-frame clones and leaves some out. D and trimming come from the DNA, and the V and J calls and clone size come from that table. Of about 370,000 clones listed, 85% to 90% are singletons. Two negative PCRs, clearance, or symptom resolution were required of recovered Cohort 3 donors.

Sequences were obtained from PBMCs or T cells enriched from blood (not recorded which). This chain joins TRBV3-1 (or the pseudogene TRBV3-2) and TRBJ2-5, with 7 nucleotides matching TRBD1. This TCR came from a man aged 18 to 35 who had recovered from COVID-19. DNA of the CDR3: TGTGCCAGCAGCCAAGTCAGGGGGTCAGGAACCCAGTACTTC. Translating it yields CASSQVRGSGTQYF.